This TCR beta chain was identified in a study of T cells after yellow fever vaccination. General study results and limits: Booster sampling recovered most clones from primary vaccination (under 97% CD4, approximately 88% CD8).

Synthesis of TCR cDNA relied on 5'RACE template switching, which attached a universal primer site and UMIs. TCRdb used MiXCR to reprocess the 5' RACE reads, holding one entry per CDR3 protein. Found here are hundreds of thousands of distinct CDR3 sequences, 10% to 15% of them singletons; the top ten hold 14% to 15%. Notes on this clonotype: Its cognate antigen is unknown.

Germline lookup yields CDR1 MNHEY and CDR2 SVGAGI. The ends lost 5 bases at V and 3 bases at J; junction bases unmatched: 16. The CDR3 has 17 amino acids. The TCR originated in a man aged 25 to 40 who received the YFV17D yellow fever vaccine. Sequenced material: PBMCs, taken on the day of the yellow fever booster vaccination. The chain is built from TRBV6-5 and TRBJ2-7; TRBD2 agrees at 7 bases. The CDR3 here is CASSPSKGAGNFYEQYF. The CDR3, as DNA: TGTGCCAGCAGTCCCTCGAAGGGAGCGGGAAACTTCTACGAGCAGTACTTC.